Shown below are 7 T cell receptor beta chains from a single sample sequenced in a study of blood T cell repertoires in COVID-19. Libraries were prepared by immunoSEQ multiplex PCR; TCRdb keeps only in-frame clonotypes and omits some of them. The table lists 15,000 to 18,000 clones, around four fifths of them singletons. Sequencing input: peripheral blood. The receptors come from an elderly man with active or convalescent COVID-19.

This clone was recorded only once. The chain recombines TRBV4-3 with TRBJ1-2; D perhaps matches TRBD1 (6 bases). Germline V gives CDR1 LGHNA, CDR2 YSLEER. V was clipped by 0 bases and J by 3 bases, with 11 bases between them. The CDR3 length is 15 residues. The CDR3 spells CASSQDEQGYYGYTF. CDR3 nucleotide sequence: TGCGCCAGCAGCCAAGACGAGCAGGGGTACTATGGCTACACCTTC.

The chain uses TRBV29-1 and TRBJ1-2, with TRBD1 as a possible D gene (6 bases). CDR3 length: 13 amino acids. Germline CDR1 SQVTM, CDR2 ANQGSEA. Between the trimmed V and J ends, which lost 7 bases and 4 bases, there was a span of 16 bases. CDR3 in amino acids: CSAQQGSGYGYTF. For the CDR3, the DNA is TGCAGCGCCCAACAGGGCTCAGGCTATGGCTACACCTTC.

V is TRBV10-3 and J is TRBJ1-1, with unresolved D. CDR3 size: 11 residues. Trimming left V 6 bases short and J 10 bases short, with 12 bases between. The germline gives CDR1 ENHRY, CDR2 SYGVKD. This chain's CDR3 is CAIRRDTRAFF. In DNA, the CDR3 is TGTGCCATCAGGCGGGATACTCGAGCTTTCTTT.

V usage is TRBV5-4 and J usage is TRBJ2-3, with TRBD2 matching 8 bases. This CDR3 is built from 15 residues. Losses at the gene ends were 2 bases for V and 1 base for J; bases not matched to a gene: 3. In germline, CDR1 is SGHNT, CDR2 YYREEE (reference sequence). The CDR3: CASSFAGGRTDTQYF. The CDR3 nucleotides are TGTGCCAGCAGCTTCGCGGGGGGCCGCACAGATACGCAGTATTTT.

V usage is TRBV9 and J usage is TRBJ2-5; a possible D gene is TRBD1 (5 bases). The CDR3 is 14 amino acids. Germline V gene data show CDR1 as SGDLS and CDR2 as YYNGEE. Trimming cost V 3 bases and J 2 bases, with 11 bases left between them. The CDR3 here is CASSAGNWQETQYF. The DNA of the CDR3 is TGTGCCAGCAGCGCAGGGAATTGGCAAGAGACCCAGTACTTC.

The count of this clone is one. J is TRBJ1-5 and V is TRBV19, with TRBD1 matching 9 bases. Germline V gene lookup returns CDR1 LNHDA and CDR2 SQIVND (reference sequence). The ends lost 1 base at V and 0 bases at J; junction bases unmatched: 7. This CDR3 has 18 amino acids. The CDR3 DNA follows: TGTGCCAGTAGTATAGCAAGAGACAGGGGGGCTAGCAATCAGCCCCAGCATTTT. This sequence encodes CASSIARDRGASNQPQHF.

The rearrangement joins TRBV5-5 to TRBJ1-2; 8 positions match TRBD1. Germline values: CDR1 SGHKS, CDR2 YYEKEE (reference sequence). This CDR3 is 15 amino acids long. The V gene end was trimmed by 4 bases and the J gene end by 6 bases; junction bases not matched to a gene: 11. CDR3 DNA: TGTGCCAGCAGCCCGCGGTGGGCAGGGGGCCATGGCTACACCTTC. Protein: CASSPRWAGGHGYTF. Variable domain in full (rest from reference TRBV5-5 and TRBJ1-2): DAGVTQSPTHLIKTRGQQVTLRCSPISGHKSVSWYQQVLGQGPQFIFQYYEKEERGRGNFPDRFSARQFPNYSSELNVNALLLGDSALYLCASSPRWAGGHGYTFGSGTRLTVV.